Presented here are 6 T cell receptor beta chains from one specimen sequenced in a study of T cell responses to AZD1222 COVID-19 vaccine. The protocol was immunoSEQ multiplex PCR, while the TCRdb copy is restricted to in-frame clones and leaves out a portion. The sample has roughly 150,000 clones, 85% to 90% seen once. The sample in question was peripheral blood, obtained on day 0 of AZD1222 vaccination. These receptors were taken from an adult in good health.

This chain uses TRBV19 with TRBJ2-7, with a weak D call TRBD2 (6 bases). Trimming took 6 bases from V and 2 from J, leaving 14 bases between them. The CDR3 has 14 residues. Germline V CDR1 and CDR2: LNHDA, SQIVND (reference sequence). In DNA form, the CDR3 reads TGTGCCAGTAGGACGGGACTGGGAGCCTACGAGCAGTACTTC. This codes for CASRTGLGAYEQYF.

The DNA for the CDR3 is TGTGCCAGCTCACCAGGACTAGTTTGGGACTACGAGCAGTACTTC. Translated, it gives CASSPGLVWDYEQYF. The chain carries TRBV18 and TRBJ2-7; 7 positions match TRBD2. The junction had 7 bases not matched to a gene; V was cut back by 2 bases and J by 3 bases. This CDR3 is built from 15 residues. Germline V lookup: CDR1 KGHSH, CDR2 LQKENI.

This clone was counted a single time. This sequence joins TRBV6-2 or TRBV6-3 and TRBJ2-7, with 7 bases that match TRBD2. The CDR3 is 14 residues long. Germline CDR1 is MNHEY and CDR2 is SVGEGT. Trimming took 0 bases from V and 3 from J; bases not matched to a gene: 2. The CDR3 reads CASSYSGLVYEQYF. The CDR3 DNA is TGTGCCAGCAGTTACTCCGGACTAGTCTACGAGCAGTACTTC.

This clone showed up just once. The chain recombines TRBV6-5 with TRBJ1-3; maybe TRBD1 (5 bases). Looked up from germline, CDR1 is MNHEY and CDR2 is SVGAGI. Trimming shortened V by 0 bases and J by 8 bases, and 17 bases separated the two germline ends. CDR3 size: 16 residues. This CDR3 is CASSYSGAASGDTIYF. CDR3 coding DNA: TGTGCCAGCAGTTACTCCGGGGCAGCTTCGGGGGACACCATATATTTT.

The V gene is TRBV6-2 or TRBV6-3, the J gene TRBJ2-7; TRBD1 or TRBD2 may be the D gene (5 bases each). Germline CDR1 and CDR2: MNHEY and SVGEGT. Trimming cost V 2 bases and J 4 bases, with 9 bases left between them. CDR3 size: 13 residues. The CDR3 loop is CASSYPGAYEQYF. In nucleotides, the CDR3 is TGTGCCAGCAGTTACCCCGGGGCATACGAGCAGTACTTC.

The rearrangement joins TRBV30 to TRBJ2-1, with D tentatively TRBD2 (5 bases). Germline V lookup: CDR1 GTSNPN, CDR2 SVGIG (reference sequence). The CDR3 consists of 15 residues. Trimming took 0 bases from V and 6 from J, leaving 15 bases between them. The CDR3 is CAWSVRRLGGNEQFF. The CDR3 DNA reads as TGTGCCTGGAGTGTACGGCGGTTAGGAGGCAATGAGCAGTTCTTC.